The 5 T cell receptor beta chains given below trace back to one sample, sequenced in a study of T cell repertoires in cytomegalovirus infection. TCRdb analysed the reads with MiXCR anew, one entry per CDR3 protein. The data hold some 600,000 distinct CDR3 sequences, with approximately 25% observed a single time. The sequenced material came from CD8+ T cells from PBMCs. These receptors all come from a human donor in good health (CMV status not recorded). Some clones in this sample may be carry-over from other donors' samples.

This clonotype has at least ten counts. The V call is TRBV20-1, the J call TRBJ2-3; 12 nucleotides line up with TRBD2. V was pared by 0 bases and J by 4 bases, with 2 bases of the junction left unmatched. This CDR3 region has 15 residues. The germline V gene has CDR1 DFQATT and CDR2 SNEGSKA (reference sequence). CDR3: CSARDRLAGADTQYF. The CDR3 nucleotides are TGCAGTGCTAGAGATCGACTAGCGGGGGCAGATACGCAGTATTTT.

This clonotype has just a few counts. This chain links TRBV29-1 with TRBJ2-1; either TRBD1 or TRBD2 may fit D (6 bases each). The germline V gene encodes CDR1 SQVTM and CDR2 ANQGSEA. Trimming stripped 4 bases from V and 13 bases from J, with 14 bases between. The CDR3 is 11 amino acids. The CDR3 DNA is TGCAGCGTTGGAACGGGGGCAGGCCAGTTCTTC. Translating it yields CSVGTGAGQFF.

The rearrangement uses TRBV29-1 and TRBJ1-1; 7 positions agree with TRBD1. The CDR3 sequence is 15 residues long. CDR1 is SQVTM, CDR2 ANQGSEA, per germline. V shed 1 base, J shed 2 bases, and the junction held 7 bases outside the gene matches. CDR3 sequence reads: CSVEGPDRANTEAFF. The CDR3 DNA reads as TGCAGCGTTGAAGGCCCCGACAGGGCCAACACTGAAGCTTTCTTT.

This clonotype was detected only once. At one boundary the junction diverges from the germline segment, which might be a read error. This rearrangement joins TRBV12-3 or TRBV12-4 to TRBJ1-2, with 9 positions matching TRBD1. The CDR3 totals 16 residues. This chain's CDR3 is CTSSPSSGTGSYGYTF. CDR3 coding DNA: TGTACCAGCAGTCCTTCTTCCGGGACAGGGTCCTATGGCTACACCTTC.

The chain carries TRBV9 and TRBJ1-1; D may be TRBD1 (6 bases). Trimming removed 5 bases at V and 2 bases at J, with 10 bases between. Germline CDR1 SGDLS, CDR2 YYNGEE. The CDR3 length is 13 residues. CDR3 loop: CASSEGENTEAFF. The CDR3 bases are TGTGCCAGCAGTGAGGGGGAAAACACTGAAGCTTTCTTT.